The 24 T cell receptor beta chains presented below share a single source sample, sequenced in a study of CD8 T cells in ankylosing spondylitis. TCRdb re-called the 5' RACE reads through MiXCR, storing one row per CDR3 protein. Of 300,000 to 350,000 distinct CDR3 sequences in the sample, 9.5% to 13% were seen once. The sequenced material came from blood, either unsorted or a sorted T cell fraction (not recorded which). The receptor set was obtained from a female donor with ankylosing spondylitis or in good health (not recorded which).

The sample holds many counts of this clonotype. The CDR3 DNA sequence: TGCGCCAGCAGCCCGGCGGGGCAGGCGTCTGAAGCTTTCTTT. Translating gives CASSPAGQASEAFF. The rearrangement uses TRBV5-1 and TRBJ1-1, with a possible D match to TRBD1 (5 bases). Germline V gene lookup returns CDR1 SGHRS and CDR2 YFSETQ. The CDR3 is made up of 14 amino acids. V was shortened by 4 bases and J by 6 bases, with 16 bases between the two germline ends.

This clonotype has ten or more counts. The chain couples TRBV20-1 to TRBJ1-1; D is uncertain. CDR1 is DFQATT and CDR2 is SNEGSKA in the germline V gene (reference sequence). The CDR3 contains 14 residues. The V gene lost 3 bases and the J gene lost 0 bases, with 11 bases spanning the gap. DNA of the CDR3: TGCAGTGCTAGGATCGCGTCAATGAACACTGAAGCTTTCTTT. It codes for CSARIASMNTEAFF.

This clonotype was observed at least ten times. The chain joins TRBV15 to TRBJ2-1; 9 nucleotides align to TRBD2. The CDR3 consists of 20 residues. Germline V gene sequence: CDR1 LNHNV, CDR2 YYDKDF (reference sequence). V was pared by 9 bases and J by 0 bases, with 21 bases of the junction left unmatched. The CDR3 region has the DNA TGTGCCACGACAGGCCCTTTGTGGCGGGAGGGCCGTATCTCCTACAATGAGCAGTTCTTC. As protein: CATTGPLWREGRISYNEQFF.

This clonotype was recorded many times. The chain links TRBV5-5 to TRBJ2-7; tentatively, D is TRBD1 (6 bases). The CDR3 runs 15 residues. In germline, CDR1 is SGHKS, CDR2 YYEKEE (reference sequence). V lost 2 bases to trimming and J lost 3 bases, with 15 bases between them. CDR3 amino acids: CASSFLDRMNYEQYF. The CDR3 nucleotides are TGTGCCAGCAGCTTCCTCGACAGGATGAACTACGAGCAGTACTTC.

V usage is TRBV12-5 and J usage is TRBJ1-2; D gene unclear. The germline CDR1 and CDR2 sequences are LGHNT and FRNRAP. Trimming shortened V by 5 bases and J by 1 base, and 11 bases separated the two germline ends. The length of the CDR3 is 14 residues. The CDR3 loop reads CASGGSRGNYGYTF. CDR3 nucleotide sequence: TGTGCTAGTGGTGGCTCACGGGGTAACTATGGCTACACCTTC.

In its sample, this clonotype was seen many times. V and J are TRBV12-3 or TRBV12-4 and TRBJ2-5; tentatively, D is TRBD1 (6 bases). Between the trimmed V and J ends, which lost 5 bases and 3 bases, there was a span of 10 bases. The CDR3 runs to 13 residues. The CDR3 loop reads CASSVDRKETQYF. CDR3 bases: TGTGCCAGCAGTGTTGACAGGAAAGAGACCCAGTACTTC.

This clonotype was counted ten times or more. V is TRBV5-1 and J is TRBJ2-1; D is perhaps TRBD1 or TRBD2 (5 bases each). The germline V gene encodes CDR1 SGHRS and CDR2 YFSETQ. The CDR3 has 15 residues. V was cut by 1 base and J by 3 bases, with 11 bases left in between. CDR3 residues: CASSLSGTNYNEQFF. The CDR3 nucleotides are TGCGCCAGCAGCTTGTCCGGGACGAACTACAATGAGCAGTTCTTC.

The J gene is TRBJ2-1, the V gene TRBV20-1; 10 bases are a match to TRBD2. The CDR3 runs 19 residues. CDR1 is DFQATT and CDR2 is SNEGSKA in the germline V gene (reference sequence). V trimming: 0 bases; J trimming: 1 base; junction bases outside the gene matches: 12. CDR3 amino acids: CSARDPSGRQGESYNEQFF. The CDR3 nucleotides read TGCAGTGCTAGAGATCCTAGCGGGAGACAGGGCGAATCCTACAATGAGCAGTTCTTC.

About this clonotype: A clone one base away is much larger, so this may be a read error. The J gene is TRBJ2-2, the V gene TRBV5-1, with 10 bases that match TRBD2. V dropped 3 bases and J dropped 2; count of bases not matched to a gene: 7. The CDR3 covers 17 residues. Germline V gene lookup returns CDR1 SGHRS and CDR2 YFSETQ. This CDR3 is CASSSFLAGVNTGELFF. CDR3 in DNA: TGCGCCAGCAGCTCATTCCTAGCGGGGGTAAACACCGGGGAGCTGTTTTTT.

The J gene is TRBJ2-3, the V gene TRBV20-1; TRBD2 agrees at 8 bases. This CDR3 spans 15 amino acids. Trimming took 1 base from V and 2 from J; bases not matched to a gene: 5. Germline lookup yields CDR1 DFQATT and CDR2 SNEGSKA (reference sequence). CDR3 protein: CSARVSGKNTDTQYF. CDR3 bases: TGCAGTGCTAGAGTTAGCGGGAAAAACACAGATACGCAGTATTTT.

The chain is built from TRBV5-1 and TRBJ1-1; D is uncertain. This CDR3 has 12 amino acids. The germline V and J ends were trimmed by 5 bases and 8 bases, with 13 bases remaining between them. The germline gives CDR1 SGHRS, CDR2 YFSETQ. The DNA of the CDR3 is TGCGCCAGCAGGTATGGGAACCGAGAAGCTTTCTTT. Translation: CASRYGNREAFF.

This clonotype has at least ten counts. The chain has TRBV5-1 and TRBJ2-6; D perhaps matches TRBD2 (5 bases). In germline, CDR1 is SGHRS, CDR2 YFSETQ. V was trimmed by 4 bases and J by 0 bases, leaving 8 bases between them. The CDR3 length is 15 residues. The CDR3 protein is CASSPTSSGANVLTF. CDR3 nucleotides: TGCGCCAGCAGCCCCACTAGCTCTGGGGCCAACGTCCTGACTTTC.

CDR3 loop: CASSLSQASLYGYTF. The CDR3 DNA follows: TGTGCCAGCAGCTTATCTCAGGCATCCCTCTATGGCTACACCTTC. The rearrangement links TRBV7-9 to TRBJ1-2, with D unclear. The CDR3 has 15 residues. Germline V lookup: CDR1 SEHNR, CDR2 FQNEAQ (reference sequence). With 2 bases removed from V and 4 bases from J, the gap between germline ends came to 14 bases.

This chain links TRBV28 with TRBJ2-7; D uncertain. Germline V gene sequence: CDR1 MDHEN, CDR2 SYDVKM. Trimming stripped 3 bases from V and 2 bases from J, with 23 bases between. The CDR3 spans 18 residues. The CDR3 region has the DNA TGTGCCAGCAGTTTCATGAAATTTAGGGCTAGTCGGGCCTACGAGCAGTACTTC. Translating it yields CASSFMKFRASRAYEQYF.

A remark on this clonotype: This sequence may be a read error, since a much larger clone differs from it by one base. This rearrangement joins TRBV20-1 to TRBJ2-3, with 8 bases fitting TRBD2. Looked up from germline, CDR1 is DFQATT and CDR2 is SNEGSKA (reference sequence). The J segment lost 3 bases and the V segment lost 6 bases, leaving 8 bases of the junction unmatched. The CDR3 runs 14 residues. The CDR3 DNA sequence: TGCAGTGCAAACCAGCGGGAGCCAACAGATACGCAGTATTTT. It is translated as CSANQREPTDTQYF.

This clonotype was recorded at least ten times. This chain uses TRBV20-1 with TRBJ2-5; TRBD2 aligns across 10 bases. Germline CDR1 DFQATT, CDR2 SNEGSKA (reference sequence). Unmatched junction bases numbered 6, after V lost 7 bases and J lost 1 base. This CDR3 is built from 14 residues. The CDR3 nucleotides are TGCAGTGTTCTAGCGGGAGTAGTCCAAGAGACCCAGTACTTC. Protein sequence: CSVLAGVVQETQYF.

This clonotype has a count of ten or more. The gene calls are TRBV28 and TRBJ1-2; perhaps TRBD1 as D (6 bases). The CDR3 is 14 residues long. The V end was cut by 5 bases, the J end by 4 bases, with 14 bases between. CDR1 and CDR2 (germline): MDHEN, SYDVKM. CDR3 nucleotides: TGTGCCAGCAGTCTACAGGGAACCTTCTATGGCTACACCTTC. Encoded protein: CASSLQGTFYGYTF.

This clonotype was observed at least ten times. The J gene is TRBJ2-3, the V gene TRBV11-3, with D hard to call. Germline CDR1 reads SGHNT; CDR2 reads YENEEA. The CDR3 spans 13 residues. Trimming cost V 2 bases and J 8 bases, with 11 bases left between them. This chain's CDR3 is CASSLPPDVTQYF. In nucleotides, the CDR3 is TGTGCCAGCAGCTTACCCCCCGATGTTACGCAGTATTTT.

The chain combines TRBV29-1 with TRBJ2-2; D is perhaps TRBD1 (5 bases). V lost 6 bases, J lost 3 bases, and 17 bases lay in between. Germline V gene data show CDR1 as SQVTM and CDR2 as ANQGSEA. This CDR3 comprises 15 residues. CDR3 bases: TGCAGCGTACCAACAGGTTTCCTGGACACCGGGGAGCTGTTTTTT. Its protein is CSVPTGFLDTGELFF.

This clonotype came up many times. The chain uses TRBV20-1 and TRBJ2-7; the match to TRBD2 covers 10 bases. This CDR3 has 15 amino acids. The trim removed 1 base at V and 2 bases at J, leaving 5 bases unmatched. Germline lookup yields CDR1 DFQATT and CDR2 SNEGSKA (reference sequence). This CDR3 is CSARVAGTSAYEQYF. CDR3 coding DNA: TGCAGTGCTAGAGTCGCGGGGACTAGCGCCTACGAGCAGTACTTC.

This clonotype was picked up many times. This sequence joins TRBV5-1 and TRBJ2-7; 9 bases map to TRBD1. Germline trimming cut 6 bases from V and 0 bases from J; bases unmatched to any gene: 7. The CDR3 length is 15 residues. Germline loops: CDR1 SGHRS, CDR2 YFSETQ. DNA of the CDR3: TGCGCCAGCACCCCTTGGACAGGGGTCTCCTACGAGCAGTACTTC. Amino acids: CASTPWTGVSYEQYF.

This clonotype was seen a handful of times. The V and J genes are TRBV6-1 and TRBJ1-1, with D unclear. Trimming stripped 7 bases from V and 1 base from J, with 7 bases between. The V gene's germline CDR1 is MNHNS and CDR2 SASEGT. The CDR3 covers 12 residues. CDR3 sequence reads: CASTPANTEAFF. CDR3 nucleotides: TGTGCCAGCACCCCGGCGAACACTGAAGCTTTCTTT.

This clonotype has just a few counts. V is TRBV4-1 and J is TRBJ1-2, with D possibly matching TRBD1 (6 bases). Trimming removed 0 bases at V and 3 bases at J, with 8 bases between. This CDR3 is built from 14 residues. In germline, CDR1 is MGHRA, CDR2 YSYEKL. In nucleotides, the CDR3 is TGCGCCAGCAGCCAAGAAGGGGGAGACTATGGCTACACCTTC. Protein product: CASSQEGGDYGYTF.

This clonotype has at least ten counts. The V gene is TRBV5-1, the J gene TRBJ1-2, with D perhaps matching TRBD1 (5 bases). The ends were cut back, 6 bases at V and 2 bases at J, with 20 bases in the middle. The CDR3 sequence is 16 residues long. Germline loops: CDR1 SGHRS, CDR2 YFSETQ. In DNA, the CDR3 is TGCGCCAGCAACCCGGACCTGGCAGGGAAAAACTATGGCTACACCTTC. It yields the protein CASNPDLAGKNYGYTF.